A selection of T cell receptor beta chains follows, all from one sample in a study of blood T cell repertoires in COVID-19. Data came from immunoSEQ multiplex PCR; TCRdb stores just in-frame clones and leaves some out. The table has approximately 120,000 clones, approximately 82% seen once. The material sequenced was peripheral blood. These receptors all come from a man aged 55 to 70 with acute or convalescent COVID-19. Each CDR3 is given with its conserved first and last residue. Each record gives: J gene, D gene, clone size, V gene, CDR3 DNA, CDR3 protein. A D gene is named only where the DNA matches it firmly. Clone size is shown for a subset of rows, as once, few, many or a class of expanded clone.

J: TRBJ1-2
D: .
size: .
V: TRBV6-5
DNA: TGTGCCAGCAGAACTTTCGGGGTATGGCATGGCTACACCTTC
CDR3: CASRTFGVWHGYTF

J: TRBJ2-7
D: .
size: .
V: TRBV7-6
DNA: TGTGCCAGCCTGGGAGGGGGGGAGCAGTACTTC
CDR3: CASLGGGEQYF

J: TRBJ2-3
D: TRBD1
size: few
V: TRBV7-9
DNA: TGTGCCAGCCACACCCTACACAGGGGCTTCACAGATACGCAGTATTTT
CDR3: CASHTLHRGFTDTQYF

J: TRBJ2-6
D: .
size: .
V: TRBV9
DNA: TGTGCCAGCAGCGTAGATCTCAGGTCCTCTGGGGCCAACGTCCTGACTTTC
CDR3: CASSVDLRSSGANVLTF

J: TRBJ2-1
D: TRBD2
size: .
V: TRBV28
DNA: TGTGCCAGCAGATCGGGGACTAGCGGAGCTTACAATGAGCAGTTCTTC
CDR3: CASRSGTSGAYNEQFF

J: TRBJ1-4
D: .
size: .
V: TRBV11-2
DNA: TGTGCCAGCAGCCCCGCGAATGAAAAACTGTTTTTT
CDR3: CASSPANEKLFF

J: TRBJ2-2
D: TRBD2
size: .
V: TRBV5-1
DNA: TGCGCCAGCAGCTTGGTAGGCCGGCTAGCGGACAACACCGGGGAGCTGTTTTTT
CDR3: CASSLVGRLADNTGELFF

J: TRBJ2-7
D: .
size: .
V: TRBV5-1
DNA: TGCGCCAGCAGCTTCCCGGGCTACGAGCAGTACTTC
CDR3: CASSFPGYEQYF

J: TRBJ1-1
D: .
size: few
V: TRBV6-1
DNA: TGTGCCAGCAGTGAACAGGGTGCGGCTTTCTTT
CDR3: CASSEQGAAFF

J: TRBJ1-4
D: .
size: .
V: TRBV7-9
DNA: TGTGCCAGCAGCTTGCGGGAGGGATCTAATGAAAAACTGTTTTTT
CDR3: CASSLREGSNEKLFF

J: TRBJ2-7
D: .
size: .
V: TRBV6-5
DNA: TGTGCCAGCAGTTACTCTCCCCAGGGTGGATACGAGCAGTACTTC
CDR3: CASSYSPQGGYEQYF

J: TRBJ2-5
D: .
size: .
V: TRBV27
DNA: TGTGCCAGCACCCCGCCGGGTCGAGAGACCCAGTACTTC
CDR3: CASTPPGRETQYF

J: TRBJ1-2
D: .
size: .
V: TRBV28
DNA: TGTGCCACCATACTCCTAGACCAGCAACTCTCCTATGGCTACACCTTC
CDR3: CATILLDQQLSYGYTF

J: TRBJ2-7
D: .
size: .
V: TRBV20-1
DNA: TGCAGTGCTAGAGTCTACTACGAGCAGTACTTC
CDR3: CSARVYYEQYF

J: TRBJ2-6
D: TRBD1
size: .
V: TRBV29-1
DNA: TGCAGCGTCAGGAAAAATCAGGGGGCTGGGGCCAACGTCCTGACTTTC
CDR3: CSVRKNQGAGANVLTF

J: TRBJ2-6
D: .
size: .
V: TRBV30
DNA: TGTGCCTGGAGCCACGACTCATCTGGGGCCAACGTCCTGACTTTC
CDR3: CAWSHDSSGANVLTF

J: TRBJ1-1
D: .
size: .
V: TRBV5-1
DNA: TGCGCCAGCAGCTTGAACGGAGAGAACACTGAAGCTTTCTTT
CDR3: CASSLNGENTEAFF

J: TRBJ1-1
D: .
size: .
V: TRBV6-5
DNA: TGTGCCAGCAGTTATGGCACAGGGCACAGTGAAGCTTTCTTT
CDR3: CASSYGTGHSEAFF

J: TRBJ2-3
D: TRBD1
size: .
V: TRBV24-1
DNA: TGTGCCACAGGGACAGACTTAGATACGCAGTATTTT
CDR3: CATGTDLDTQYF

J: TRBJ1-5
D: TRBD1
size: .
V: TRBV14
DNA: TGTGCCAGCAGCCAGATAACACAGGGGGACGGCAATCAGCCCCAGCATTTT
CDR3: CASSQITQGDGNQPQHF

J: TRBJ1-4
D: .
size: once
V: TRBV10-2
DNA: TGCGCCAGCAGTGAGTCGATTAGGCGGCACGAAAAACTGTTTTTT
CDR3: CASSESIRRHEKLFF

J: TRBJ2-7
D: TRBD1
size: .
V: TRBV28
DNA: TGTGCCAGCAGTTTATGGTCAGGGGGCCCGAGAACTTACGAGCAGTACTTC
CDR3: CASSLWSGGPRTYEQYF

J: TRBJ2-7
D: TRBD2
size: .
V: TRBV28
DNA: TGTGCCAGCAGTCCACCCGGACTAGCGGGCCCGTACGAGCAGTACTTC
CDR3: CASSPPGLAGPYEQYF

J: TRBJ1-2
D: .
size: .
V: TRBV20-1
DNA: TGCAGTGCTAGCCAGGACTATGGCTACACCTTC
CDR3: CSASQDYGYTF

J: TRBJ1-5
D: TRBD1
size: .
V: TRBV28
DNA: TGTGCCAGCAGTTGGGGACAGGGGCGAGGCAATCAGCCCCAGCATTTT
CDR3: CASSWGQGRGNQPQHF

J: TRBJ2-1
D: TRBD2
size: once
V: TRBV19
DNA: TGTGCCAGTAGTATAAGACTAGCGGGAGGCAATGAGCAGTTCTTC
CDR3: CASSIRLAGGNEQFF

J: TRBJ2-1
D: TRBD2
size: .
V: TRBV7-8
DNA: TGTGCCAGCAGACCCACTAGCGGGAGGGTTGGTGAGCAGTTCTTC
CDR3: CASRPTSGRVGEQFF

J: TRBJ1-2
D: .
size: .
V: TRBV29-1
DNA: TGCAGCGTTGAATACAGGCGGAGCTACACCTTC
CDR3: CSVEYRRSYTF

J: TRBJ1-5
D: .
size: few
V: TRBV7-9
DNA: TGTGCCAGCAGCTTAAGTACAGGAGGGCGGGGGGAACAGCCCCAGCATTTT
CDR3: CASSLSTGGRGEQPQHF

J: TRBJ1-5
D: .
size: .
V: TRBV6-6
DNA: TGTGCCAGCACCGCGGGGGGTCAGCCCCAGCATTTT
CDR3: CASTAGGQPQHF

J: TRBJ2-2
D: TRBD1
size: .
V: TRBV29-1
DNA: TGCAGCGTTTACGGACAGGGATTAGTAGCCGGGGAGCTGTTTTTT
CDR3: CSVYGQGLVAGELFF

J: TRBJ1-2
D: .
size: .
V: TRBV25-1
DNA: TGTGCCAGCAGTCCCGGGGATGGCTACACCTTC
CDR3: CASSPGDGYTF

J: TRBJ2-1
D: TRBD2
size: .
V: TRBV7-3
DNA: TGTGCCAGCAGCTTGCGACTAGCTGCGGAGCAGTTCTTC
CDR3: CASSLRLAAEQFF

J: TRBJ1-1
D: TRBD1
size: .
V: TRBV28
DNA: TGTGCCAGCAGTGCGAACAGGGGGCGCAGCACTGAAGCTTTCTTT
CDR3: CASSANRGRSTEAFF

J: TRBJ1-3
D: .
size: .
V: TRBV6-5
DNA: TGTGCCAGCAGTCCCGGGTATATCTCTGGAAACACCATATATTTT
CDR3: CASSPGYISGNTIYF

J: TRBJ2-7
D: TRBD2
size: .
V: TRBV10-3
DNA: TGTGCCATCAGTGAGTGGGCAGCGGGGAGGGTGTACGAGCAGTACTTC
CDR3: CAISEWAAGRVYEQYF

J: TRBJ1-5
D: TRBD1
size: .
V: TRBV6-5
DNA: TGTGCCAGCAGGGACAGGGAAAGACAGCCCCAGCATTTT
CDR3: CASRDRERQPQHF

J: TRBJ2-2
D: .
size: few
V: TRBV7-9
DNA: TGTGCCAGCAGCTTGGGACAGAACACCGGGGAGCTGTTTTTT
CDR3: CASSLGQNTGELFF

J: TRBJ1-1
D: .
size: .
V: TRBV2
DNA: TGTGCCAGCAGGCAACCTGAGGGGAACACTGAAGCTTTCTTT
CDR3: CASRQPEGNTEAFF

J: TRBJ1-1
D: .
size: .
V: TRBV7-9
DNA: TGTGCCAGCAGCCATCTAGGCCCTATGAACACTGAAGCTTTCTTT
CDR3: CASSHLGPMNTEAFF

J: TRBJ2-3
D: .
size: .
V: TRBV7-6
DNA: TGTGCCAGCAGCCAACGTGGCAATACGCAGTATTTT
CDR3: CASSQRGNTQYF

J: TRBJ1-5
D: TRBD1
size: .
V: TRBV7-9
DNA: TGTGCCAGCAGCTTAGCCGGGACAGGACATAGCAATCAGCCCCAGCATTTT
CDR3: CASSLAGTGHSNQPQHF

J: TRBJ2-3
D: .
size: .
V: TRBV4-1
DNA: TGCGCCAGCAGCCAAGAGGGTAGCAGCGATACGCAGTATTTT
CDR3: CASSQEGSSDTQYF

J: TRBJ2-7
D: .
size: .
V: TRBV7-9
DNA: TGTGCCAGCAGCTTAAGACCAGAAACAGTACCCACTTCCTACGAGCAGTACTTC
CDR3: CASSLRPETVPTSYEQYF